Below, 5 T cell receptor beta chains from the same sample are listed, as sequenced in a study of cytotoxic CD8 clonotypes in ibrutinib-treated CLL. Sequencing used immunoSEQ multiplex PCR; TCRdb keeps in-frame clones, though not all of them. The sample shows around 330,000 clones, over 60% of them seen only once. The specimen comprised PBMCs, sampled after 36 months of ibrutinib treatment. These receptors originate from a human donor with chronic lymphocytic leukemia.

The CDR3 bases are TGTGCCAGCAGTTACGGGGGATGGAGGTACAATGAGCAGTTCTTC. This codes for CASSYGGWRYNEQFF. The chain uses TRBV6-5 and TRBJ2-1; D is tentatively TRBD1 or TRBD2 (5 bases each). The CDR3 is made up of 15 amino acids. From germline, CDR1 is MNHEY and CDR2 SVGAGI. V lost 2 bases and J lost 4, with 12 bases in between.

DNA of the CDR3: TGTGCCAGCAGCCCGAAGACTAGCGGGAGCAATAATGAGCAGTTCTTC. It is translated as CASSPKTSGSNNEQFF. This chain connects TRBV7-9 to TRBJ2-1; 12 bases align to TRBD2. V shed 5 bases, J shed 7 bases, and the junction held 9 bases outside the gene matches. The CDR3 runs 16 residues. Germline-derived CDR1 and CDR2 are SEHNR and FQNEAQ (reference sequence).

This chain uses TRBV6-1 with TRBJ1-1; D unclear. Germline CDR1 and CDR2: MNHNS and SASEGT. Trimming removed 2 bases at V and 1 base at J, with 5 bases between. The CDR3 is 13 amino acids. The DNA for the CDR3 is TGTGCCAGCAGTGAACAGACGAACACTGAAGCTTTCTTT. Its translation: CASSEQTNTEAFF.

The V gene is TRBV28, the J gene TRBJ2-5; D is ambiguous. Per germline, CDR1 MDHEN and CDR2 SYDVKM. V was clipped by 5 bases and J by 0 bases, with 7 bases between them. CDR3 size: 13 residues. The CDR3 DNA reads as TGTGCCAGCAGTCTATCCTACCAAGAGACCCAGTACTTC. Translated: CASSLSYQETQYF.

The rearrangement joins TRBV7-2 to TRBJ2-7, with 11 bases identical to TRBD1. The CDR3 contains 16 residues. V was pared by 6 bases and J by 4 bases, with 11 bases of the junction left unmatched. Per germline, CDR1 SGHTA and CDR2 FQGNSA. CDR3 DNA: TGTGCCAGCAGTTCCCTCCGGGACAGGGGGGTATACGAGCAGTACTTC. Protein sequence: CASSSLRDRGVYEQYF. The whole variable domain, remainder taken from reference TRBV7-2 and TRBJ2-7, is GAGVSQSPSNKVTEKGKDVELRCDPISGHTALYWYRQSLGQGLEFLIYFQGNSAPDKSGLPSDRFSAERTGGSVSTLTIQRTQQEDSAVYLCASSSLRDRGVYEQYFGPGTRLTVT.